One and the same sample provided the 26 T cell receptor beta chains below, sequenced in a study of PD-L1 blockade in urothelial cancer. This sample's time point: pretreatment peripheral blood. Sequencing used immunoSEQ multiplex PCR; TCRdb keeps in-frame clones, though not all of them. The data show tens of thousands of clones, 90% seen once. The sequencing used PBMCs, collected around atezolizumab (anti-PD-L1) treatment. The receptors shown here come from a man aged 60 to 75 with urothelial cancer.

This sequence joins TRBV28 and TRBJ1-1; D unresolved. The V gene's germline CDR1 is MDHEN and CDR2 SYDVKM. This CDR3 region has 15 residues. V dropped 3 bases and J dropped 5 bases, with 16 bases sitting between them. CDR3 in DNA: TGTGCCAGCAGTTTGAGAGTCGGGGTTGGGACTGAAGCTTTCTTT. Amino acids: CASSLRVGVGTEAFF.

The V call is TRBV5-1, the J call TRBJ2-7; 9 nucleotides line up with TRBD1. Germline assignment: CDR1 SGHRS and CDR2 YFSETQ. The CDR3 runs 12 residues. The V gene end was trimmed by 5 bases and the J gene end by 9 bases; junction bases not matched to a gene: 6. CDR3 in DNA: TGCGCCAGCAGACGGACAGGGGAGGTGCAGTACTTC. As protein: CASRRTGEVQYF.

The genes are TRBV6-6 and TRBJ1-2; maybe TRBD1 (6 bases). The CDR3 has 13 residues. Per the germline V gene, CDR1 is MNHNY and CDR2 is SVGAGI (reference sequence). V was cut by 6 bases and J by 3 bases, with 11 bases left in between. The CDR3 region has the DNA TGTGCCAGCAGAGACCCAGGGGACTATGGCTACACCTTC. As protein: CASRDPGDYGYTF.

The J gene is TRBJ2-5, the V gene TRBV5-4; 10 nucleotides align to TRBD2. CDR3 length: 15 residues. Germline CDR1 is SGHNT and CDR2 is YYREEE (reference sequence). V lost 0 bases, J lost 5 bases, and 4 bases stayed unmatched. CDR3 loop: CASSLVPSGSETQYF. CDR3 nucleotides: TGTGCCAGCAGCTTGGTCCCTAGCGGGAGCGAGACCCAGTACTTC.

This clone was counted once. The chain is built from TRBV5-4 and TRBJ1-5; tentative D call: TRBD1 (6 bases). Trimming cost V 6 bases and J 7 bases, with 14 bases left between them. The germline gives CDR1 SGHNT, CDR2 YYREEE (reference sequence). The CDR3 runs to 13 residues. In DNA, the CDR3 is TGTGCCAGCACCCCCGAGGGGGACCAGCCCCAGCATTTT. Amino acids: CASTPEGDQPQHF.

This clone occurred a few times. The CDR3 protein is CASSPGYEQFF. CDR3 coding DNA: TGTGCCAGCAGTCCAGGTTATGAGCAGTTCTTC. The J gene is TRBJ2-1, the V gene TRBV6-5; D gene uncertain. Trimming left V 5 bases short and J 8 bases short, with 7 bases between. The CDR3 has 11 residues. Germline loops: CDR1 MNHEY, CDR2 SVGAGI.

This chain joins TRBV7-9 and TRBJ2-1, with 10 positions matching TRBD1. This CDR3 is built from 17 residues. J gave up 5 bases and V 3 bases, and 10 bases lay outside the gene matches. Germline CDR1 SEHNR, CDR2 FQNEAQ (reference sequence). The CDR3 DNA reads TGTGCCAGCAGCTTTCTACCTTCGGGACAGGGGAACAATGAGCAGTTCTTC. Its protein product is CASSFLPSGQGNNEQFF.

The rearrangement joins TRBV4-2 to TRBJ2-5; 7 bases fit TRBD1. CDR3 length: 14 residues. Per the germline V gene, CDR1 is LGHNA and CDR2 is YNFKEQ. V lost 2 bases and J lost 5; bases outside the gene matches: 5. CDR3 coding DNA: TGTGCCAGCAGCCAAAAAGAGGGGGCGGAGACCCAGTACTTC. Its protein product is CASSQKEGAETQYF.

This clone was seen just once. J is TRBJ2-7 and V is TRBV27; 15 bases match TRBD2. The J segment lost 1 base and the V segment lost 5 bases, leaving 6 bases of the junction unmatched. The CDR3 consists of 17 residues. Germline-derived CDR1 and CDR2 are MNHEY and SMNVEV (reference sequence). The chain's CDR3 is CASSVAGTSGRSYEQYF. Written as DNA, the CDR3 is TGTGCCAGCAGTGTAGCCGGGACTAGCGGGAGGTCCTACGAGCAGTACTTC.

This chain joins TRBV19 and TRBJ2-7; D possibly corresponds to TRBD2 (5 bases). CDR1 LNHDA and CDR2 SQIVND come from the germline V gene (reference sequence). The CDR3 extends over 14 amino acids. The V end lost 4 bases, the J end lost 3 bases, and 13 bases lay between the germline ends. CDR3 DNA sequence: TGTGCCAGTAGTAGGTCCGGGGTACTCTACGAGCAGTACTTC. This translates into CASSRSGVLYEQYF.

This clone was recorded once. The chain uses TRBV19 and TRBJ1-1, with 7 bases aligning to TRBD1. The length of the CDR3 is 14 residues. The germline CDR1 and CDR2 sequences are LNHDA and SQIVND (reference sequence). Unmatched junction bases numbered 11, after V lost 11 bases and J lost 2 bases. The chain's CDR3 is CAATTGSANTEAFF. Here the CDR3 DNA reads TGTGCCGCCACGACAGGGTCGGCCAACACTGAAGCTTTCTTT.

The J gene is TRBJ1-2, the V gene TRBV15; D remains ambiguous. Germline V lookup: CDR1 LNHNV, CDR2 YYDKDF (reference sequence). The length of the CDR3 is 14 residues. V dropped 3 bases and J dropped 8 bases, with 16 bases sitting between them. This CDR3 is CATSSQTVARGYTF. Here the CDR3 DNA reads TGTGCCACCAGCAGCCAGACGGTGGCGCGGGGCTACACCTTC.

This clone was seen only a few times. V and J are TRBV27 and TRBJ1-1, with 7 nucleotides matching TRBD1. V shed 6 bases and J 7 bases; nucleotides not matched to a gene: 5. The length of the CDR3 is 12 residues. Looked up from germline, CDR1 is MNHEY and CDR2 is SMNVEV (reference sequence). The CDR3 spells CASSLQGDEAFF. The CDR3 DNA sequence: TGTGCCAGCAGCCTCCAGGGGGATGAAGCTTTCTTT.

The chain is built from TRBV11-3 and TRBJ1-4, with 7 bases lining up with TRBD1. CDR3 length: 17 residues. J lost 0 bases, V lost 8 bases, and 12 bases had no gene match. Germline CDR1 reads SGHNT; CDR2 reads YENEEA. CDR3 region: CASEPGTALATNEKLFF. CDR3 in DNA: TGTGCCAGCGAACCCGGGACAGCCCTTGCAACTAATGAAAAACTGTTTTTT.

The chain couples TRBV5-1 to TRBJ2-3; 8 bases map to TRBD2. The V segment lost 4 bases and the J segment 4 bases; nucleotides outside the gene matches: 8. The CDR3 runs to 15 residues. The germline gives CDR1 SGHRS, CDR2 YFSETQ. CDR3 coding DNA: TGCGCCAGCAGCAGTGGCGGGAGGTCCTCAGATACGCAGTATTTT. It translates to CASSSGGRSSDTQYF.

V gene TRBV30 combines with J gene TRBJ2-7, with 9 bases lining up with TRBD2. J was trimmed by 7 bases and V by 2 bases; bases with no gene match: 9. The CDR3 runs to 14 residues. Germline CDR1 and CDR2: GTSNPN and SVGIG (reference sequence). The CDR3 bases are TGTGCCTGGAGTCTTCTAGCGGGGCTTTTTGAGCAGTACTTC. It yields the protein CAWSLLAGLFEQYF.

The J gene is TRBJ2-1, the V gene TRBV27; 8 bases map to TRBD1. V lost 6 bases to trimming and J lost 6 bases; unmatched junction nucleotides: 7. The CDR3 is 14 residues long. CDR1 is MNHEY, CDR2 SMNVEV, per germline (reference sequence). CDR3 nucleotides: TGTGCCAGCAGAACCGGGACAGGAATCAATGAGCAGTTCTTC. Translating gives CASRTGTGINEQFF.

The chain joins TRBV5-4 to TRBJ2-7; 9 bases map to TRBD1. With V trimmed by 4 bases and J by 4 bases, 6 bases remained unmatched. Germline-derived CDR1 and CDR2 are SGHNT and YYREEE (reference sequence). The CDR3 sequence is 14 residues long. The CDR3 is CASSDRDREYEQYF. CDR3 in DNA: TGTGCCAGCAGCGACCGGGACAGGGAATACGAGCAGTACTTC.

The chain couples TRBV9 to TRBJ2-3; D might be TRBD2 (5 bases). CDR3 size: 13 residues. V was trimmed by 4 bases and J by 4 bases, leaving 10 bases between them. Germline loops: CDR1 SGDLS, CDR2 YYNGEE. CDR3 coding DNA: TGTGCCAGCAGCCCCCGGGGTCCAGATACGCAGTATTTT. As protein: CASSPRGPDTQYF.

This chain uses TRBV2 with TRBJ2-3; 7 bases agree with TRBD2. CDR1 is SNHLY and CDR2 is FYNNEI in the germline V gene. CDR3 length: 15 amino acids. The V segment lost 8 bases and the J segment 0 bases; nucleotides outside the gene matches: 8. CDR3 DNA: TGTGCCAGCTGGGGAGGGTTTTCTAGCACAGATACGCAGTATTTT. The encoded protein is CASWGGFSSTDTQYF.

This chain's CDR3 is CASSRQPGNTEAFF. CDR3 DNA sequence: TGTGCCAGCTCTAGACAGCCCGGGAACACTGAAGCTTTCTTT. V is TRBV18 and J is TRBJ1-1; a weak D match, TRBD1 (5 bases). Trimming pared 6 bases from V and 1 base from J, leaving 12 bases between. CDR1 KGHSH and CDR2 LQKENI come from the germline V gene. This CDR3 has 14 residues. Full variable domain (missing parts from reference TRBV18 and TRBJ1-1): NAGVMQNPRHLVRRRGQEARLRCSPMKGHSHVYWYRQLPEEGLKFMVYLQKENIIDESGMPKERFSAEFPKEGPSILRIQQVVRGDSAAYFCASSRQPGNTEAFFGQGTRLTVV.

The chain has TRBV25-1 and TRBJ2-7; TRBD1 agrees at 8 bases. The V and J ends lost 6 bases and 1 base, in that order; junction bases with no gene match: 5. CDR1 is MGHDK and CDR2 is SYGVNS in the germline V gene. The CDR3 contains 14 residues. This chain's CDR3 is CASRGQGPSYEQYF. CDR3 nucleotides: TGTGCCAGCAGAGGACAGGGCCCTTCCTACGAGCAGTACTTC.

The chain uses TRBV5-6 and TRBJ2-2; TRBD2 agrees at 13 bases. The CDR3 has 16 amino acids. Trimming took 4 bases from V and 5 from J; bases not matched to a gene: 5. Germline loops: CDR1 SGHDT, CDR2 YYEEEE. CDR3 residues: CASSARLAGGTGELFF. CDR3 nucleotides: TGTGCCAGCAGCGCCAGACTAGCGGGAGGAACCGGGGAGCTGTTTTTT.

The rearrangement uses TRBV7-9 and TRBJ1-3; D gene ambiguous. The CDR3 has 14 amino acids. The germline V gene encodes CDR1 SEHNR and CDR2 FQNEAQ (reference sequence). V lost 1 base and J lost 0, with 4 bases in between. In DNA form, the CDR3 reads TGTGCCAGCAGCTTAGGGAGCTCTGGAAACACCATATATTTT. Its protein is CASSLGSSGNTIYF.

Only one count was recorded for this clone. This chain connects TRBV27 to TRBJ1-1; D gene unclear. The V gene lost 6 bases and the J gene lost 1 base, with 9 bases spanning the gap. Germline V gene data show CDR1 as MNHEY and CDR2 as SMNVEV (reference sequence). The CDR3 loop spans 13 amino acids. The CDR3 DNA sequence: TGTGCCAGCAGCCAGTCAAGGAACACTGAAGCTTTCTTT. Protein sequence: CASSQSRNTEAFF.

The CDR3 DNA reads TGTGCCAGCTCACCACCGGGACAGGGGAGGGACACTGAAGCTTTCTTT. It specifies CASSPPGQGRDTEAFF. The chain employs TRBV18 and TRBJ1-1; 10 bases agree with TRBD1. V was pared by 0 bases and J by 3 bases, with 4 bases of the junction left unmatched. Germline V CDR1 and CDR2: KGHSH, LQKENI. The CDR3 totals 16 residues.